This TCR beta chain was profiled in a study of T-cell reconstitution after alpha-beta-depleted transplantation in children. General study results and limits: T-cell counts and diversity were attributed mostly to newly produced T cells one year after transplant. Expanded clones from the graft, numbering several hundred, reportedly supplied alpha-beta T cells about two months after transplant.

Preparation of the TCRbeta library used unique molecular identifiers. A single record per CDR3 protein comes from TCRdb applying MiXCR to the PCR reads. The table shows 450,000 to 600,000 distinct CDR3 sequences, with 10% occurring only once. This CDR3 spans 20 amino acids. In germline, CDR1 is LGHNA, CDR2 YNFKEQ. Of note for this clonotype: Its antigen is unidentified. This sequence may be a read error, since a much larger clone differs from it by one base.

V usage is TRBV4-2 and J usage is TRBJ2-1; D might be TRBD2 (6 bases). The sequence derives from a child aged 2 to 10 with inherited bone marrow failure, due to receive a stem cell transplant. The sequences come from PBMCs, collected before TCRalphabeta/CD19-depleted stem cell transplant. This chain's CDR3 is CASGQGGGLASLSSYNEQFF. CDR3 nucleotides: TGTGCCAGCGGCCAAGGTGGAGGGCTAGCGAGTTTGAGCTCCTACAATGAGCAGTTCTTC.